The 24 T cell receptor beta chains given below trace back to one sample, sequenced in a study of cytomegalovirus exposure and HLA in healthy donors. In the PCR, 60 Vbeta and 13 Jbeta primers were used. TCRdb's copy holds only in-frame clones and misses some; the assay was immunoSEQ multiplex PCR. The data show 150,000 to 250,000 clones, roughly 85% seen once. The sequencing input was PBMCs. The receptors come from a woman between 45 and 65 years old in good health and CMV-seronegative.

The chain employs TRBV6-5 and TRBJ2-3; D ambiguous. Trimming removed 2 bases from V and 0 bases from J, with 6 bases in between. Germline CDR1 and CDR2: MNHEY and SVGAGI. This CDR3 has 14 residues. The CDR3 sequence: CASSYLPSTDTQYF. The CDR3 bases are TGTGCCAGCAGTTACCTCCCTAGCACAGATACGCAGTATTTT.

The chain combines TRBV18 with TRBJ1-4, with TRBD1 as a possible D gene (6 bases). V was clipped by 5 bases and J by 7 bases, with 11 bases between them. The CDR3 consists of 13 residues. Germline CDR1 KGHSH, CDR2 LQKENI. CDR3 protein: CASSGGIGEKLFF. The CDR3 DNA follows: TGTGCCAGCTCAGGGGGCATCGGTGAAAAACTGTTTTTT.

The CDR3 DNA reads TGTGCCAGCAGCTCGGGCGGGGACAGGCTGAACAATGAGCAGTTCTTC. As protein: CASSSGGDRLNNEQFF. The rearrangement uses TRBV7-8 and TRBJ2-1; 8 bases line up with TRBD1. This CDR3 is built from 16 residues. The germline gives CDR1 SGHVS, CDR2 FQNEAQ. The V segment lost 4 bases and the J segment 5 bases; nucleotides outside the gene matches: 10.

The gene calls are TRBV6-1 and TRBJ2-4, with a possible D match to TRBD1 (6 bases). V was shortened by 0 bases and J by 0 bases, with 15 bases between the two germline ends. Germline assignment: CDR1 MNHNS and CDR2 SASEGT. This CDR3 is 18 amino acids long. CDR3 coding DNA: TGTGCCAGCAGTGAAGCGCTTCAGGGGAGCGGAGCCAAAAACATTCAGTACTTC. This codes for CASSEALQGSGAKNIQYF.

V and J are TRBV6-1 and TRBJ1-5; D gene unclear. V lost 2 bases and J lost 0, with 8 bases in between. Germline CDR1 MNHNS, CDR2 SASEGT. This CDR3 has 15 residues. This CDR3 reads CASSEYANSNQPQHF. In DNA form, the CDR3 reads TGTGCCAGCAGTGAATACGCGAATAGCAATCAGCCCCAGCATTTT.

The V gene is TRBV4-1, the J gene TRBJ2-7, with a possible D match to TRBD2 (5 bases). CDR3 length: 15 amino acids. Looked up from germline, CDR1 is MGHRA and CDR2 is YSYEKL. V lost 7 bases to trimming and J lost 5 bases, with 21 bases between them. CDR3 nucleotides: TGCGCCAGCACCACTGACGGAACTAGGTTGAACGAGCAGTACTTC. It specifies CASTTDGTRLNEQYF.

The chain couples TRBV7-9 to TRBJ1-6; D ambiguous. With 5 bases removed from V and 0 bases from J, the gap between germline ends came to 5 bases. This CDR3 has 14 residues. The germline CDR1 and CDR2 sequences are SEHNR and FQNEAQ (reference sequence). This CDR3 is CASSDNSYNSPLHF. The CDR3 DNA reads as TGTGCCAGCAGCGACAACTCCTATAATTCACCCCTCCACTTT. Full variable domain (remainder filled in from reference TRBV7-9 and TRBJ1-6): DTGVSQNPRHKITKRGQNVTFRCDPISEHNRLYWYRQTLGQGPEFLTYFQNEAQLEKSRLLSDRFSAERPKGSFSTLEIQRTEQGDSAMYLCASSDNSYNSPLHFGNGTRLTVT.

The chain uses TRBV28 and TRBJ1-1; D is unclear. CDR3 length equals 14 residues. Between the trimmed V and J ends, which lost 3 bases and 1 base, there was a span of 9 bases. The germline gives CDR1 MDHEN, CDR2 SYDVKM. The CDR3 protein is CASSLWRGNTEAFF. In DNA form, the CDR3 reads TGTGCCAGCAGTTTGTGGCGGGGGAACACTGAAGCTTTCTTT.

This rearrangement joins TRBV19 to TRBJ2-2; 7 bases agree with TRBD2. The V gene end was trimmed by 3 bases and the J gene end by 6 bases; junction bases not matched to a gene: 10. The germline gives CDR1 LNHDA, CDR2 SQIVND (reference sequence). This CDR3 region has 16 residues. CDR3 DNA: TGTGCCAGTAGTATTCTAAGCGGGATAGGCTCCGGGGAGCTGTTTTTT. Its protein is CASSILSGIGSGELFF.

Worth noting for this clone: Its ends do not fully match the called genes, so a read error is possible. This chain uses TRBV7-9 with TRBJ2-3, with D possibly TRBD1 on 5 matching bases. The V gene's germline CDR1 is SEHNR and CDR2 FQNEAQ (reference sequence). This CDR3 has 13 residues. Here the CDR3 reads CASSAQGTDTQYF. In DNA, the CDR3 is TGTGCCAGCAGCGCCCAGGGTACAGATACGCAATATTTT.

The chain combines TRBV28 with TRBJ1-5; D uncertain. Germline lookup yields CDR1 MDHEN and CDR2 SYDVKM. The CDR3 is made up of 14 amino acids. The V gene lost 9 bases and the J gene lost 7 bases, with 19 bases spanning the gap. CDR3 sequence: CASKNPGKGQPQHF. In DNA form, the CDR3 reads TGTGCCAGTAAGAACCCCGGGAAAGGGCAGCCCCAGCATTTT.

The chain uses TRBV5-1 and TRBJ2-1; 10 nucleotides align to TRBD2. The CDR3 totals 15 residues. Germline values: CDR1 SGHRS, CDR2 YFSETQ. After removal of 4 bases from V and 5 bases from J, the junction contained 6 bases not matched to a gene. This CDR3 reads CASSVPGLANNEQFF. CDR3 nucleotides: TGCGCCAGCAGCGTACCGGGACTAGCGAACAATGAGCAGTTCTTC.

This rearrangement joins TRBV10-3 to TRBJ2-3; 9 bases fit TRBD2. Trimming cost V 7 bases and J 6 bases; bases outside gene matches: 17. The CDR3 has 17 amino acids. Germline assignment: CDR1 ENHRY and CDR2 SYGVKD. The CDR3 nucleotides read TGTGCCATCAACCGAGCGGGAGGCCTCCAGCACGCGGATACGCAGTATTTT. Protein: CAINRAGGLQHADTQYF.

The chain carries TRBV5-4 and TRBJ2-5, with 9 bases that match TRBD1. TRBJ2-7 matches the DNA end more closely, so the J call is doubtful. The CDR3 runs to 15 residues. The germline gives CDR1 SGHNT, CDR2 YYREEE (reference sequence). CDR3 region: CASSLLQGASYEQYF. DNA of the CDR3: TGTGCCAGCAGCCTACTACAGGGGGCGTCCTACGAGCAGTACTTC.

The chain links TRBV5-6 to TRBJ2-5, with D possibly being TRBD1 (7 bases). Germline V gives CDR1 SGHDT, CDR2 YYEEEE. The V gene lost 3 bases and the J gene lost 5 bases, with 20 bases spanning the gap. This CDR3 comprises 16 residues. This CDR3 is CASSSLSGGLGETQYF. The CDR3 bases are TGTGCCAGCAGCTCCTTGTCAGGGGGGCTGGGGGAGACCCAGTACTTC.

The V gene is TRBV5-6, the J gene TRBJ2-1; weak D call: TRBD2 (6 bases). The germline V and J ends were trimmed by 7 bases and 10 bases, with 24 bases remaining between them. There are 15 residues in the CDR3. Germline V gene data show CDR1 as SGHDT and CDR2 as YYEEEE. CDR3 protein: CASGTFQGGPNEQFF. Here the CDR3 DNA reads TGTGCCAGCGGAACATTTCAAGGAGGGCCGAACGAGCAGTTCTTC.

The V gene is TRBV19, the J gene TRBJ1-5; 8 nucleotides match TRBD1. Looked up from germline, CDR1 is LNHDA and CDR2 is SQIVND (reference sequence). The CDR3 extends over 20 amino acids. Trimming cost V 3 bases and J 6 bases; bases outside gene matches: 22. CDR3 coding DNA: TGTGCCAGTAGTATTAAGTTGTTGGCATTAGACAGGGGAATTAGTCAGCCCCAGCATTTT. This codes for CASSIKLLALDRGISQPQHF.

The V and J genes are TRBV5-1 and TRBJ2-3, with 7 positions matching TRBD2. Germline trimming cut 2 bases from V and 8 bases from J; bases unmatched to any gene: 5. Looked up from germline, CDR1 is SGHRS and CDR2 is YFSETQ. This CDR3 has 13 amino acids. CDR3 sequence reads: CASSFWGGGTQYF. DNA of the CDR3: TGCGCCAGCAGCTTTTGGGGGGGAGGTACGCAGTATTTT. Full variable domain (outside the CDR3, taken from reference TRBV5-1 and TRBJ2-3): KAGVTQTPRYLIKTRGQQVTLSCSPISGHRSVSWYQQTPGQGLQFLFEYFSETQRNKGNFPGRFSGRQFSNSRSEMNVSTLELGDSALYLCASSFWGGGTQYFGPGTRLTVL.

The chain couples TRBV28 to TRBJ1-2; tentatively, D is TRBD1 (5 bases). Looked up from germline, CDR1 is MDHEN and CDR2 is SYDVKM. Trimming removed 3 bases at V and 6 bases at J, with 11 bases between. CDR3 length equals 13 residues. CDR3 nucleotide sequence: TGTGCCAGCAGTTTTGGGCAGGGTAATGGCTACACCTTC. Its translation: CASSFGQGNGYTF.

This chain links TRBV6-6 with TRBJ1-6; D unresolved. The CDR3 length is 15 residues. Germline V gene lookup returns CDR1 MNHNY and CDR2 SVGAGI (reference sequence). Trimming removed 6 bases from V and 7 bases from J, with 16 bases in between. The CDR3 coding sequence is TGTGCCAGCAGCCCCCCTCCGGAGCGGAATTCACCCCTCCACTTT. Translating gives CASSPPPERNSPLHF.

In this sample, this clone turned up a few times. Its ends do not fully match the called genes, so a read error is possible. The CDR3, as DNA: TGTGCCAGCCCACCGGCCGGGACTAGCGGGATGAACGAGCAGTACTTC. This sequence encodes CASPPAGTSGMNEQYF. The chain uses TRBV18 and TRBJ2-7; 13 positions agree with TRBD2. Per the germline V gene, CDR1 is KGHSH and CDR2 is LQKENI. The CDR3 is 16 amino acids.

The chain has TRBV28 and TRBJ1-4; 9 nucleotides match TRBD1. CDR3 length: 17 residues. With 3 bases clipped from V and 4 bases from J, the junction kept 9 bases outside the gene matches. The germline CDR1 and CDR2 sequences are MDHEN and SYDVKM. The CDR3, as DNA: TGTGCCAGCAGTTTCACATTTGGGACAGGGAATAATGAAAAACTGTTTTTT. This translates into CASSFTFGTGNNEKLFF. Together with reference TRBV28 and TRBJ1-4, the CDR3 gives the full variable domain: DVKVTQSSRYLVKRTGEKVFLECVQDMDHENMFWYRQDPGLGLRLIYFSYDVKMKEKGDIPEGYSVSREKKERFSLILESASTNQTSMYLCASSFTFGTGNNEKLFFGSGTQLSVL.

This clone has just one count. The genes are TRBV7-9 and TRBJ2-1; 15 positions match TRBD2. The CDR3 consists of 16 residues. Germline V gives CDR1 SEHNR, CDR2 FQNEAQ (reference sequence). The J segment lost 7 bases and the V segment lost 2 bases, leaving 3 bases of the junction unmatched. CDR3 sequence reads: CASSLKGTSGRNEQFF. As DNA, the CDR3 is TGTGCCAGCAGCTTAAAAGGGACTAGCGGGAGGAATGAGCAGTTCTTC.

V is TRBV28 and J is TRBJ2-2, with a tentative D call TRBD2 (6 bases). Per germline, CDR1 MDHEN and CDR2 SYDVKM. V shed 3 bases and J shed 4 bases, with 15 bases lying between them. This CDR3 contains 16 residues. The CDR3 DNA is TGTGCCAGCAGTTTGCGGCGGGGCGCCACCACCGGGGAGCTGTTTTTT. This codes for CASSLRRGATTGELFF.